The 18 T cell receptor beta chains in this list originate from one sample, sequenced in a study of beta chain features in type 1 diabetes. General study findings and limits: In every one of the four CD4+ subsets, TCRB CDR3s were moderately but significantly shorter in Type 1 diabetes patients.

Their target antigens are unknown. The investigators reverse transcribed all of the isolated RNA, so they sequenced expressed TCRB transcripts. Measured with immunoSEQ multiplex PCR; TCRdb has only the in-frame clones, and not every one. The top ten clones hold around 0.0099% of a sample with 330,000 or so clones, about 12% of them seen once. Sequencing was performed on naive CD4+ T cells from blood. The receptors stem from a woman aged 18-29 years with type 1 diabetes.

This chain joins TRBV7-9 and TRBJ2-6; D not certain. This CDR3 contains 15 residues. Germline V CDR1 and CDR2: SEHNR, FQNEAQ (reference sequence). Between the trimmed V and J ends, which lost 2 bases and 4 bases, there was a span of 9 bases. CDR3 in DNA: TGTGCCAGCAGCTTACCTGACTTGGGGGCCAACGTCCTGACTTTC. Translated: CASSLPDLGANVLTF.

This sequence joins TRBV27 and TRBJ1-5; tentatively, D is TRBD1 (5 bases). This CDR3 has 13 residues. The germline V and J ends were trimmed by 8 bases and 0 bases, with 8 bases remaining between them. Germline values: CDR1 MNHEY, CDR2 SMNVEV (reference sequence). The CDR3 reads CASGQGSNQPQHF. The CDR3 DNA reads TGTGCCAGCGGTCAGGGTAGCAATCAGCCCCAGCATTTT.

This clone has just a few counts. The gene calls are TRBV2 and TRBJ2-2; D uncertain. V was cut by 5 bases and J by 5 bases, with 15 bases left in between. CDR1 is SNHLY, CDR2 FYNNEI, per germline. This CDR3 region has 15 residues. The CDR3 here is CASSLRQVVTGELFF. The CDR3 nucleotides read TGTGCCAGCAGTCTCCGACAAGTTGTTACCGGGGAGCTGTTTTTT. The entire variable domain, with the rest obtained from reference TRBV2 and TRBJ2-2, is as follows: EPEVTQTPSHQVTQMGQEVILRCVPISNHLYFYWYRQILGQKVEFLVSFYNNEISEKSEIFDDQFSVERPDGSNFTLKIRSTKLEDSAMYFCASSLRQVVTGELFFGEGSRLTVL.

This clone has more than one count but fewer than ten. The J gene is TRBJ2-1, the V gene TRBV5-4; 9 bases fit TRBD2. CDR3 length: 16 residues. The germline CDR1 and CDR2 sequences are SGHNT and YYREEE (reference sequence). With 4 bases clipped from V and 5 bases from J, the junction kept 10 bases outside the gene matches. The CDR3 protein is CASSGDPSGADNEQFF. DNA for the CDR3: TGTGCCAGCAGCGGTGACCCTAGCGGGGCCGACAATGAGCAGTTCTTC.

This rearrangement joins TRBV7-9 to TRBJ2-4, with 7 nucleotides matching TRBD1. CDR1 is SEHNR, CDR2 FQNEAQ, per germline (reference sequence). The V gene end was trimmed by 5 bases and the J gene end by 5 bases; junction bases not matched to a gene: 6. The CDR3 spans 14 residues. CDR3 DNA: TGTGCCAGCAGCAAGCCAGGGGGAGAAAACATTCAGTACTTC. Amino acid sequence: CASSKPGGENIQYF.

The chain joins TRBV11-2 to TRBJ1-1, with D tentatively TRBD1 (5 bases). Germline V gene sequence: CDR1 SGHAT, CDR2 FQNNGV. The CDR3 consists of 11 residues. The germline V and J ends were trimmed by 2 bases and 11 bases, with 9 bases remaining between them. The CDR3 loop reads CASSLSGHAFF. The CDR3 DNA reads TGTGCCAGCAGCTTATCAGGGCATGCTTTCTTT.

The sample holds a few counts of this clone. V usage is TRBV4-2 and J usage is TRBJ2-5, with 12 bases lining up with TRBD2. V trimming: 1 base; J trimming: 5 bases; junction bases outside the gene matches: 2. Looked up from germline, CDR1 is LGHNA and CDR2 is YNFKEQ. The CDR3 runs 15 residues. CDR3 amino acids: CASSQGTSGTETQYF. DNA for the CDR3: TGTGCCAGCAGCCAAGGGACTAGCGGGACCGAGACCCAGTACTTC.

This clone was counted a few times. This chain connects TRBV19 to TRBJ1-2; D perhaps matches TRBD1 (5 bases). The CDR3 contains 15 residues. Germline lookup yields CDR1 LNHDA and CDR2 SQIVND (reference sequence). Trimming left V 2 bases short and J 8 bases short, with 18 bases between. The CDR3 coding sequence is TGTGCCAGTAGTATATTGGCCAGGGAAGTCCGCGGCTACACCTTC. Encoded protein: CASSILAREVRGYTF.

V usage is TRBV2 and J usage is TRBJ1-5; D unresolved. CDR3 size: 13 residues. The V end lost 3 bases, the J end lost 7 bases, and 10 bases lay between the germline ends. Germline V gives CDR1 SNHLY, CDR2 FYNNEI. The CDR3 is CASSDGEGQPQHF. The CDR3 bases are TGTGCCAGCAGTGATGGAGAGGGCCAGCCCCAGCATTTT. Full variable domain (rest looked up from reference TRBV2 and TRBJ1-5): EPEVTQTPSHQVTQMGQEVILRCVPISNHLYFYWYRQILGQKVEFLVSFYNNEISEKSEIFDDQFSVERPDGSNFTLKIRSTKLEDSAMYFCASSDGEGQPQHFGDGTRLSIL.

This chain links TRBV5-1 with TRBJ2-3, with 12 bases that match TRBD2. CDR1 is SGHRS, CDR2 YFSETQ, per germline. This CDR3 comprises 16 residues. V dropped 4 bases and J dropped 3; count of bases not matched to a gene: 6. The CDR3 DNA reads as TGCGCCAGCAGCAGAATACTAGCGGGAGGTACAGATACGCAGTATTTT. Protein product: CASSRILAGGTDTQYF.

J is TRBJ2-7 and V is TRBV4-1; 8 bases are a match to TRBD2. The V segment lost 3 bases and the J segment 2 bases; nucleotides outside the gene matches: 6. Germline CDR1 reads MGHRA; CDR2 reads YSYEKL. There are 15 residues in the CDR3. Here the CDR3 DNA reads TGCGCCAGCAGCCAGGCCGGGGGGGTCCCCTACGAGCAGTACTTC. It encodes CASSQAGGVPYEQYF.

This chain uses TRBV19 with TRBJ2-6, with TRBD1 as a possible D gene (5 bases). The germline gives CDR1 LNHDA, CDR2 SQIVND (reference sequence). The V end lost 0 bases, the J end lost 0 bases, and 12 bases lay between the germline ends. The CDR3 is made up of 18 amino acids. Written as DNA, the CDR3 is TGTGCCAGTAGTATAGACCCAGGGCCACTCTCTGGGGCCAACGTCCTGACTTTC. Translating gives CASSIDPGPLSGANVLTF.

The rearrangement joins TRBV4-2 to TRBJ1-2, with 11 bases identical to TRBD1. Germline CDR1 and CDR2: LGHNA and YNFKEQ. This CDR3 is 16 amino acids long. V lost 4 bases, J lost 3 bases, and 7 bases stayed unmatched. The chain's CDR3 is CASSLFGTGGDYGYTF. CDR3 coding DNA: TGTGCCAGCAGCCTCTTCGGGACAGGGGGAGACTATGGCTACACCTTC.

This clone was detected a few times. The chain combines TRBV7-6 with TRBJ2-7; D is perhaps TRBD2 (5 bases). The CDR3 has 14 amino acids. In germline, CDR1 is SGHVS, CDR2 FNYEAQ. Trimming removed 0 bases at V and 4 bases at J, with 10 bases between. DNA of the CDR3: TGTGCCAGCAGCTTAGCCCTCGGGGAATACGAGCAGTACTTC. Amino acids: CASSLALGEYEQYF. Supplemented by reference TRBV7-6 and TRBJ2-7, the full variable domain reads GAGVSQSPRYKVTKRGQDVALRCDPISGHVSLYWYRQALGQGPEFLTYFNYEAQQDKSGLPNDRFSAERPEGSISTLTIQRTEQRDSAMYRCASSLALGEYEQYFGPGTRLTVT.

The chain carries TRBV23-1 and TRBJ2-2; maybe TRBD2 (6 bases). TRBV23-1 is an open reading frame whose function is uncertain. Trimming took off 4 bases at V and 2 bases at J, with 26 bases between the two ends. CDR3 length equals 20 residues. CDR3 in amino acids: CASSLRRGRKQISNTGELFF. The CDR3 DNA follows: TGCGCCAGCAGTCTCAGGCGGGGACGGAAACAAATTAGTAACACCGGGGAGCTGTTTTTT.

The chain employs TRBV7-2 and TRBJ2-1, with D hard to call. The CDR3 is 15 residues long. V lost 3 bases to trimming and J lost 1 base, with 10 bases between them. Germline V gene lookup returns CDR1 SGHTA and CDR2 FQGNSA. CDR3 nucleotide sequence: TGTGCCAGCAGCTTCGCCGCGGCTTCCTACAATGAGCAGTTCTTC. This sequence encodes CASSFAAASYNEQFF.

This rearrangement joins TRBV11-3 to TRBJ2-5, with 7 bases aligning to TRBD1. In germline, CDR1 is SGHNT, CDR2 YENEEA. V lost 5 bases, J lost 5 bases, and 8 bases stayed unmatched. This CDR3 has 14 amino acids. The CDR3 nucleotides read TGTGCCAGCAGCATCGAGGGGGCACGGGAGACCCAGTACTTC. Its protein product is CASSIEGARETQYF.

Only a few counts were recorded for this clone. The genes are TRBV11-2 and TRBJ2-5; 9 positions agree with TRBD2. Germline assignment: CDR1 SGHAT and CDR2 FQNNGV. The CDR3 consists of 14 residues. With V trimmed by 5 bases and J by 5 bases, 6 bases remained unmatched. The CDR3 bases are TGTGCCAGCAGCCATCCGGCGGGAGGGGAGACCCAGTACTTC. This encodes CASSHPAGGETQYF. Supplemented by reference TRBV11-2 and TRBJ2-5, the full variable domain reads EAGVAQSPRYKIIEKRQSVAFWCNPISGHATLYWYQQILGQGPKLLIQFQNNGVVDDSQLPKDRFSAERLKGVDSTLKIQPAKLEDSAVYLCASSHPAGGETQYFGPGTRLLVL.